This passage covers 13 T cell receptor beta chains from one sample sequenced in a study of cytomegalovirus exposure and HLA in healthy donors. Primers included in the PCR were 60 Vbeta and 13 Jbeta primers. Generated by immunoSEQ multiplex PCR, the TCRdb table keeps only in-frame clones and is missing some. This table holds 60,000 to 70,000 clones, around 61% found once. The sample comprised PBMCs. The receptors originated from a woman between 50 and 59 years old in good health and CMV-seronegative.

The rearrangement links TRBV15 to TRBJ2-7; a possible D gene is TRBD2 (6 bases). Per germline, CDR1 LNHNV and CDR2 YYDKDF (reference sequence). The CDR3 is 15 residues long. Trimming stripped 5 bases from V and 1 base from J, with 15 bases between. The CDR3 sequence is CATSLHRDWSYEQYF. CDR3 DNA: TGTGCCACCAGCTTACACCGGGACTGGTCCTACGAGCAGTACTTC.

The chain employs TRBV6-6 and TRBJ1-2, with a tentative D call TRBD1 (5 bases). Germline-derived CDR1 and CDR2 are MNHNY and SVGAGI (reference sequence). The CDR3 loop spans 12 amino acids. V lost 7 bases, J lost 3 bases, and 9 bases lay in between. The CDR3 sequence is CASNGGDYGYTF. The CDR3, as DNA: TGTGCCAGCAACGGAGGGGACTATGGCTACACCTTC.

The chain links TRBV2 to TRBJ2-2; 7 bases line up with TRBD2. Trimming at V came to 8 bases and at J to 2 bases, leaving 5 bases not matched to a gene. Germline V lookup: CDR1 SNHLY, CDR2 FYNNEI. The CDR3 has 14 residues. This CDR3 reads CASATSLNTGELFF. Written as DNA, the CDR3 is TGTGCCAGCGCGACTAGCCTTAACACCGGGGAGCTGTTTTTT.

The chain is built from TRBV9 and TRBJ2-5; 11 bases fit TRBD2. Germline trimming cut 3 bases from V and 4 bases from J; bases unmatched to any gene: 5. CDR1 SGDLS and CDR2 YYNGEE come from the germline V gene. The CDR3 has 15 residues. The CDR3 DNA sequence: TGTGCCAGCAGCGAGACTAGCGGGGCTCGAGAGACCCAGTACTTC. Translation: CASSETSGARETQYF.

At least ten counts were recorded for this clone. V usage is TRBV27 and J usage is TRBJ2-1, with D unclear. The CDR3 length is 13 residues. Trimming shortened V by 6 bases and J by 7 bases, and 13 bases separated the two germline ends. Germline CDR1 MNHEY, CDR2 SMNVEV (reference sequence). The CDR3 DNA is TGTGCCAGCAGGCACCAAGCAGGAAATGAGCAGTTCTTC. The encoded protein is CASRHQAGNEQFF.

V gene TRBV18 combines with J gene TRBJ2-1, with D unresolved. CDR3 size: 14 residues. CDR1 is KGHSH, CDR2 LQKENI, per germline. V lost 8 bases and J lost 1, with 12 bases in between. The CDR3 loop reads CASLRGASYNEQFF. In DNA form, the CDR3 reads TGTGCCAGCCTCAGAGGAGCGTCCTACAATGAGCAGTTCTTC.

The rearrangement uses TRBV5-1 and TRBJ2-1; a weak D match, TRBD1 (5 bases). Germline V gives CDR1 SGHRS, CDR2 YFSETQ. The CDR3 has 15 amino acids. Trimming left V 1 base short and J 2 bases short, with 10 bases between. The CDR3, as DNA: TGCGCCAGCAGCTTGACCCAGGGCACCTACAATGAGCAGTTCTTC. Its protein product is CASSLTQGTYNEQFF.

This clone came up once. The V call is TRBV2, the J call TRBJ1-4; TRBD1 agrees at 9 bases. The germline CDR1 and CDR2 sequences are SNHLY and FYNNEI. The V and J ends lost 6 bases and 2 bases, in that order; junction bases with no gene match: 10. This CDR3 region has 17 residues. The CDR3 DNA sequence: TGTGCCAGCAGGGCGGGACAGGGAAGGTCCACTAATGAAAAACTGTTTTTT. Translated: CASRAGQGRSTNEKLFF.

This clone was seen once. V usage is TRBV11-3 and J usage is TRBJ2-1; TRBD2 is a possible D gene (5 bases). The germline V and J ends were trimmed by 5 bases and 7 bases, with 15 bases remaining between them. This CDR3 has 14 amino acids. Germline assignment: CDR1 SGHNT and CDR2 YENEEA. The CDR3 spells CASSPGVLVNEQFF. CDR3 nucleotide sequence: TGTGCCAGCAGCCCCGGGGTCCTCGTGAATGAGCAGTTCTTC. Looking up the rest from reference TRBV11-3 and TRBJ2-1 gives the full variable domain: EAGVVQSPRYKIIEKKQPVAFWCNPISGHNTLYWYLQNLGQGPELLIRYENEEAVDDSQLPKDRFSAERLKGVDSTLKIQPAELGDSAVYLCASSPGVLVNEQFFGPGTRLTVL.

In this sample, this clone turned up a few times. The CDR3: CASTPGGHDSEAFF. The CDR3 nucleotides are TGTGCCAGCACCCCAGGGGGGCACGACTCTGAAGCTTTCTTT. The chain combines TRBV9 with TRBJ1-1; 7 bases agree with TRBD1. Trimming cost V 6 bases and J 6 bases; bases outside gene matches: 11. Germline CDR1 SGDLS, CDR2 YYNGEE. The CDR3 length is 14 residues.

This clone showed up just a few times. The V gene is TRBV18, the J gene TRBJ1-1, with D uncertain. Germline V gene sequence: CDR1 KGHSH, CDR2 LQKENI. The CDR3 runs 15 residues. Deletions cut 0 bases from V and 3 bases from J, with 11 bases between. The CDR3 loop is CASSPPGGEYTEAFF. The CDR3 nucleotides read TGTGCCAGCTCACCACCAGGCGGGGAGTACACTGAAGCTTTCTTT.

This clone has only a few counts. The V and J genes are TRBV27 and TRBJ2-3; tentatively, D is TRBD2 (5 bases). Germline assignment: CDR1 MNHEY and CDR2 SMNVEV (reference sequence). The V end lost 7 bases, the J end lost 2 bases, and 10 bases lay between the germline ends. The CDR3 is 13 residues long. CDR3 in amino acids: CASKGLNTDTQYF. The CDR3, as DNA: TGTGCCAGCAAAGGACTTAACACAGATACGCAGTATTTT.

CDR3 coding DNA: TGTGCCAGCGCGGACAGGAGAACTGGAAACACCATATATTTT. Translating gives CASADRRTGNTIYF. The chain employs TRBV28 and TRBJ1-3; 7 positions agree with TRBD1. Per the germline V gene, CDR1 is MDHEN and CDR2 is SYDVKM. J gave up 2 bases and V 8 bases, and 6 bases lay outside the gene matches. This CDR3 contains 14 residues.